Here is one TCR beta chain with its context. As processed by the authors: Counts of nucleated cells, estimated from reference gene primer amplification, were obtained. The data were produced by immunoSEQ multiplex PCR, yet TCRdb's version contains in-frame clones alone and is incomplete. V and J calls and clone size follow that table, whereas D and trimming were derived from the DNA. The sample consists of 60,000 to 85,000 clones, about 86% of them appearing once. The V gene's germline CDR1 is SGHTA and CDR2 FQGTGA. V shed 2 bases and J shed 5 bases, with 3 bases lying between them. This CDR3 has 12 residues. This sample was included in a study of blood T cell repertoires in COVID-19. Overall study: COVID-19 samples, acute and convalescent, were from the United States, Italy and Spain.

The chain employs TRBV7-3 and TRBJ2-2; unclear D gene. The receptor was derived from a human donor in a cohort sampled during active COVID-19. Specimen: peripheral blood. The CDR3 protein is CASSLSTGELFF. The CDR3 region has the DNA TGTGCCAGCAGCTTATCAACCGGGGAGCTGTTTTTT.